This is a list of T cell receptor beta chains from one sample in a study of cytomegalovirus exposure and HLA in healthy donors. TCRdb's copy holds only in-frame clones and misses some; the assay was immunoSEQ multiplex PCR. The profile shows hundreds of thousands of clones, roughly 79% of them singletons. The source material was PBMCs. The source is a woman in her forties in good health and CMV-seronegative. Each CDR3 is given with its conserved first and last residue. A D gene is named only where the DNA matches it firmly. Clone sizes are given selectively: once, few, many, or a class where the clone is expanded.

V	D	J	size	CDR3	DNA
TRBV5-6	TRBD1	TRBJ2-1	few	CASSYLTGVGEQFF	TGTGCCAGCAGCTACCTGACAGGGGTTGGAGAGCAGTTCTTC
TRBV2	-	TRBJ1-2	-	CASSEETGSGYGYTF	TGTGCCAGCAGTGAGGAGACAGGATCTGGCTATGGCTACACCTTC
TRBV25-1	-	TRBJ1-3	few	CAAKFGNTIYF	TGTGCCGCTAAGTTCGGAAACACCATATATTTT
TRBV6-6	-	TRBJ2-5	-	CASSEGGETQYF	TGTGCCAGCAGCGAAGGGGGAGAGACCCAGTACTTC
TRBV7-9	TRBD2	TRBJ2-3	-	CASSQSGGAADTQYF	TGTGCCAGCAGTCAAAGCGGGGGGGCCGCAGATACGCAGTATTTT
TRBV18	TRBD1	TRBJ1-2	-	CASSPDRGPVRGYTF	TGTGCCAGCTCACCGGACAGGGGCCCCGTCCGGGGCTACACCTTC
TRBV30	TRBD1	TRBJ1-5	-	CAWSVPTGTYSNQPQHF	TGTGCCTGGAGTGTACCGACAGGGACCTATAGCAATCAGCCCCAGCATTTT
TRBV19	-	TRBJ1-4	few	CATAGQGREKLFF	TGTGCCACCGCGGGGCAGGGAAGAGAAAAACTGTTTTTT
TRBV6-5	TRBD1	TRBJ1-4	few	CASSYRDRGNNEKLFF	TGTGCCAGCAGTTACAGAGACAGGGGCAATAATGAAAAACTGTTTTTT
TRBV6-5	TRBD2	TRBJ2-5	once	CASRLPAGGQETQYF	TGTGCCAGCCGACTTCCAGCGGGGGGTCAAGAGACCCAGTACTTC
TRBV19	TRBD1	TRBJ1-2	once	CATSPTGVDGYTF	TGTGCCACCTCCCCTACAGGGGTGGACGGCTACACCTTC
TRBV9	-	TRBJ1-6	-	CASSVGGKNSPLHF	TGTGCCAGCAGCGTAGGGGGCAAAAATTCACCCCTCCACTTT
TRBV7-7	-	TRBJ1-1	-	CASSPQFGNTEAFF	TGTGCTAGCAGCCCTCAGTTTGGGAACACTGAAGCTTTCTTT
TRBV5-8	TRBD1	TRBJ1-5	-	CASTVGQNSNQPQHF	TGTGCCAGCACCGTGGGACAGAATAGCAATCAGCCCCAGCATTTT
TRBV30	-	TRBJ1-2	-	CAWSVGQGMGYTF	TGTGCCTGGAGTGTAGGGCAGGGTATGGGCTACACCTTC
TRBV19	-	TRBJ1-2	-	CASRGPSRGMAYGYTF	TGTGCCAGTAGGGGCCCCTCACGGGGGATGGCCTATGGCTACACCTTC
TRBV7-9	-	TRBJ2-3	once	CASNIQIYTDTQYF	TGTGCCAGCAACATCCAGATATACACAGATACGCAGTATTTT
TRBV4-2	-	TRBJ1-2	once	CASSQGPVGVLDGYTF	TGTGCCAGCAGCCAAGGGCCCGTAGGGGTTCTGGATGGCTACACCTTC
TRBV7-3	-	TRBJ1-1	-	CASSLSRGGTEAFF	TGTGCCAGCAGCCTATCGAGGGGAGGCACTGAAGCTTTCTTT
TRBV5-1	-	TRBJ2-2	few	CASCPIRQSNTGELFF	TGCGCCAGTTGCCCTATCCGACAGTCGAACACCGGGGAGCTGTTTTTT
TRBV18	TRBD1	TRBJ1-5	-	CASSPTGTGNSNQPQHF	TGTGCCAGCTCACCGACCGGGACAGGGAATAGCAATCAGCCCCAGCATTTT
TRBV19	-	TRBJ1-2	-	CASNQGSGYTF	TGTGCCAGTAACCAGGGTTCTGGCTACACCTTC
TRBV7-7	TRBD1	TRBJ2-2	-	CASSPDRVNTGELFF	TGTGCTAGCAGCCCGGACAGGGTGAACACCGGGGAGCTGTTTTTT
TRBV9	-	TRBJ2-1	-	CASSETGSNEQFF	TGTGCCAGCAGTGAAACAGGGAGCAATGAGCAGTTCTTC
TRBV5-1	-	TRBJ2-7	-	CASSTLLRLDEQYF	TGCGCCAGCAGCACACTACTTAGGTTAGACGAGCAGTACTTC
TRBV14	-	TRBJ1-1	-	CASSQTDLNTEAFF	TGTGCTAGCAGCCAAACAGACCTGAACACTGAAGCTTTCTTT
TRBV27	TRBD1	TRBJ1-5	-	CASSLTGATSNQPQHF	TGTGCCAGCAGTTTGACAGGGGCGACTAGCAATCAGCCCCAGCATTTT
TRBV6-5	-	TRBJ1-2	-	CASTQDKNYGYTF	TGTGCCAGCACCCAGGACAAAAACTATGGCTACACCTTC
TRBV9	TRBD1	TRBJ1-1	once	CASSATGANTEAFF	TGTGCCAGCAGCGCGACAGGGGCGAACACTGAAGCTTTCTTT
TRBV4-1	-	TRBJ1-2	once	CASSVTGSQGYTF	TGCGCCAGCAGCGTTACAGGATCTCAGGGCTACACCTTC
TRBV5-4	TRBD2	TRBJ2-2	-	CASSSGLAGNTGELFF	TGTGCCAGCAGCTCGGGACTAGCGGGTAACACCGGGGAGCTGTTTTTT
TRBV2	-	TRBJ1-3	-	CASSEAAIGNTIYF	TGTGCCAGCAGTGAAGCCGCGATTGGAAACACCATATATTTT
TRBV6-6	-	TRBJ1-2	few	CASSYSNGLNYGYTF	TGTGCCAGCAGTTACTCGAATGGCCTGAACTATGGCTACACCTTC
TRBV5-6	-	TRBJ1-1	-	CASSLGQGHTEAFF	TGTGCCAGCAGCTTGGGGCAGGGGCACACTGAAGCTTTCTTT
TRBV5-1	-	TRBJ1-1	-	CASSFLTRETEAFF	TGCGCCAGCAGCTTCCTTACACGGGAGACTGAAGCTTTCTTT
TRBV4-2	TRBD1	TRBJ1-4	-	CASSQAYQGGDEKLFF	TGTGCCAGCAGCCAAGCTTACCAGGGGGGAGATGAAAAACTGTTTTTT
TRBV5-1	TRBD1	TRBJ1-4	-	CASSHGTGDEKLFF	TGCGCCAGCAGCCACGGGACAGGGGATGAAAAACTGTTTTTT
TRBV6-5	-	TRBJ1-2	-	CASRRPPYGYTF	TGTGCCAGCCGCAGGCCGCCCTATGGCTACACCTTC
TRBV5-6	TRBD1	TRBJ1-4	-	CASSLDRGWGNEKLFF	TGTGCCAGCAGCTTGGACAGGGGATGGGGGAATGAAAAACTGTTTTTT
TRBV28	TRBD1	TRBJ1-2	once	CASRPRGQGGLWDGYTF	TGTGCCAGCAGGCCCCGCGGACAGGGAGGGCTGTGGGATGGCTACACCTTC
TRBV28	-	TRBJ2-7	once	CASTGQYSYEQYF	TGTGCCAGCACAGGACAGTACTCCTACGAGCAGTACTTC
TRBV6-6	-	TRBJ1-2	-	CASSPSSGVAGYTF	TGTGCCAGCAGTCCAAGTTCGGGTGTTGCTGGCTACACCTTC
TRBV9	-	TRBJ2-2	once	CASSAGDPNTGELFF	TGTGCCAGCAGCGCGGGAGATCCGAACACCGGGGAGCTGTTTTTT
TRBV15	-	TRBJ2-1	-	CATSRSTATYNEQFF	TGTGCCACCAGCCGATCGACAGCTACCTACAATGAGCAGTTCTTC
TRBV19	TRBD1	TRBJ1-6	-	CASSISGSGGSPLHF	TGTGCCAGTAGTATAAGTGGGTCAGGGGGTTCACCCCTCCACTTT
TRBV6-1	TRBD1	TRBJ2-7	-	CASSEAGTEYEQYF	TGTGCCAGCAGTGAAGCCGGGACAGAATACGAGCAGTACTTC
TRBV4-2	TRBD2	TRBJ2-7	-	CASSQGASGYEQYF	TGTGCCAGCAGCCAAGGGGCTAGCGGCTACGAGCAGTACTTC
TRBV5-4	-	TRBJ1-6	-	CASSSAKATGISPLHF	TGTGCCAGCAGCTCAGCAAAAGCAACAGGGATTTCACCCCTCCACTTT
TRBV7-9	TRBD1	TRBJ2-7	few	CASSFSGTGGSEQYF	TGTGCCAGCAGCTTCTCCGGGACAGGGGGCTCCGAGCAGTACTTC
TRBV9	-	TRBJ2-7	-	CASSVGAGNVYEQYF	TGTGCCAGCAGCGTAGGGGCAGGGAATGTCTACGAGCAGTACTTC
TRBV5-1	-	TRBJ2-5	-	CASSLDRQETQYF	TGCGCCAGCAGCTTGGACAGGCAAGAGACCCAGTACTTC
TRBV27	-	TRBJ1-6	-	CASSSQINSPLHF	TGTGCCAGCAGTTCACAGATCAATTCACCCCTCCACTTT
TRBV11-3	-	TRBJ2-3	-	CASSSKTDTQYF	TGTGCCAGCAGCTCGAAAACTGATACGCAGTATTTT
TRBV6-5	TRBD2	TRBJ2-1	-	CASSRAGGSEQFF	TGTGCCAGCAGCCGCGCGGGGGGGAGTGAGCAGTTCTTC
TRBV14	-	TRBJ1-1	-	CASSPFKGARNTEAFF	TGTGCCAGCAGCCCTTTCAAAGGGGCGAGAAACACTGAAGCTTTCTTT